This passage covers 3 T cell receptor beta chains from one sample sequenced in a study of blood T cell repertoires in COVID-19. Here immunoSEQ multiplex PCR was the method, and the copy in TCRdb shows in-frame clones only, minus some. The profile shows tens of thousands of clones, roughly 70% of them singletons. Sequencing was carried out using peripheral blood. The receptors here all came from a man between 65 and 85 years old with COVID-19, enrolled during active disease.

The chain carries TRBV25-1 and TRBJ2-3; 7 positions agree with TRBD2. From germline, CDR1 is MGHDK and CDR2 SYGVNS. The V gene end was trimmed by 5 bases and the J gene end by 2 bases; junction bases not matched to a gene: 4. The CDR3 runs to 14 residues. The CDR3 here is CASSMAGATDTQYF. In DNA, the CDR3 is TGTGCCAGCAGTATGGCGGGAGCCACAGATACGCAGTATTTT.

CDR3 region: CAWADSPSLPEAFF. CDR3 nucleotide sequence: TGTGCCTGGGCCGACAGCCCTTCGCTCCCTGAAGCTTTCTTT. V gene TRBV30 combines with J gene TRBJ1-1; D is perhaps TRBD1 (5 bases). Germline V gene data show CDR1 as GTSNPN and CDR2 as SVGIG (reference sequence). V was shortened by 5 bases and J by 6 bases, with 19 bases between the two germline ends. This CDR3 is 14 amino acids long.

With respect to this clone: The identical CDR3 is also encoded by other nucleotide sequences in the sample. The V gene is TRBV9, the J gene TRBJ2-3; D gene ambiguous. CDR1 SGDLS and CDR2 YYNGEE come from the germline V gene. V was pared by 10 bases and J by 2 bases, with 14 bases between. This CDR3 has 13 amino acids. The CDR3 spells CASSPQVTDTQYF. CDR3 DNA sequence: TGTGCCTCCTCCCCCCAGGTCACAGATACGCAGTATTTT.